This T cell receptor beta chain was sequenced for a study of cytomegalovirus exposure and HLA in healthy donors. The study, taken as a whole, reports: Per a prior analysis, the majority of TCR beta V segments were productive roughly 87% or roughly 30% of the time.

60 Vbeta and 13 Jbeta primers were used in PCR. Measured with immunoSEQ multiplex PCR; TCRdb has only the in-frame clones, and not every one. The sample includes some 250,000 clones, around 81% seen only once; the top ten take less than 8.5%. This clone has just one count. Its antigen remains unknown. What was sequenced was PBMCs. This clonotype was obtained from a woman aged 55-70 years in good health and CMV-seropositive.

The CDR3 DNA follows: TGCGCCAGCAGTGTCCCCAGGGGTAGCAATCAGCCCCAGCATTTT. Residues: CASSVPRGSNQPQHF. The chain is built from TRBV10-1 and TRBJ1-5, with D maybe TRBD1 (6 bases). Germline V gene sequence: CDR1 WNHNN, CDR2 SYGVQD (reference sequence). The CDR3 has 15 residues. V lost 4 bases and J lost 0, with 10 bases in between.